This T cell receptor (beta chain) derives from a study of identical twins. This clonotype was seen at least ten times. V lost 0 bases to trimming and J lost 4 bases, with 8 bases between them. The CDR3 covers 13 residues. Germline V lookup: CDR1 SGHRS, CDR2 YFSETQ. One entry per CDR3 protein, called by TCRdb with MiXCR from the 5' RACE reads. The table has approximately 620,000 distinct CDR3 sequences, 8% to 9% seen once. These sequences were also reported in another study, on yellow fever vaccine responses in identical twins.

The J gene is TRBJ2-7, the V gene TRBV5-1; the D is unclear. The TCR was taken from a woman in her late teens or twenties in good health. The sequencing input was PBMCs. The CDR3 DNA reads as TGCGCCAGCAGCTTGGTGGAAGGTTACGAGCAGTACTTC. This gives the protein CASSLVEGYEQYF.